The source of this T cell receptor (beta chain) is a study of T cell responses to AZD1222 COVID-19 vaccine. Broader study findings: White British people made up most donors, females outnumbered males, and clonal diversity was possibly underestimated.

Method: immunoSEQ multiplex PCR; TCRdb's copy keeps in-frame clones and lacks some. The sample includes 150,000 to 200,000 clones, about nine tenths of them seen just once. CDR3 length: 13 amino acids. Germline CDR1 reads SNHLY; CDR2 reads FYNNEI. J was trimmed by 5 bases and V by 7 bases; bases with no gene match: 5. Investigators merged groups given second doses at roughly 4 or roughly 12 weeks. As concerns this clone: Its antigen is as yet unknown.

This chain connects TRBV2 to TRBJ2-5; TRBD1 matches 9 bases. The TCR was taken from an adult who received the AZD1222 COVID-19 vaccine. Source: peripheral blood, taken 28 days after the second AZD1222 dose. The CDR3 is CASKQGAGETQYF. CDR3 DNA sequence: TGTGCCAGCAAACAGGGGGCCGGGGAGACCCAGTACTTC.